The present T cell receptor (beta chain) was sequenced within a study of blood T cell repertoires in COVID-19. Study-level background: PBMCs, B-cell-depleted T cells, or T cells were the source of the cDNA or gDNA that made up the material.

Clones were read by immunoSEQ multiplex PCR, and TCRdb kept only the in-frame ones, dropping some. The table lists 45,000 to 55,000 clones, 80% to 95% of them singletons. The V gene lost 5 bases and the J gene lost 9 bases, with 8 bases spanning the gap. CDR3 size: 10 residues. Looked up from germline, CDR1 is SEHNR and CDR2 is FQNEAQ (reference sequence). The sample comprised peripheral blood. This receptor was obtained from a human donor in a cohort sampled during active COVID-19. The gene calls are TRBV7-9 and TRBJ2-7; D may be TRBD2 (5 bases). CDR3 in amino acids: CASSPLGQYF. The DNA for the CDR3 is TGTGCCAGCAGCCCACTAGGGCAGTACTTC.